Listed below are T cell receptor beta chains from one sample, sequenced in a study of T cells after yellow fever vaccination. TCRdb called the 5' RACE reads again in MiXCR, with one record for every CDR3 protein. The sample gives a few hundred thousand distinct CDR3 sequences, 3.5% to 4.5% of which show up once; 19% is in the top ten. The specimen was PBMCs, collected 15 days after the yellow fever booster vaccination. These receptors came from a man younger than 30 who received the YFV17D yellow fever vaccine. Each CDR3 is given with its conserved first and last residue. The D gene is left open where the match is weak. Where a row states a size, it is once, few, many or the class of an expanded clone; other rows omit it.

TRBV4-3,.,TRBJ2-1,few,CASSQGKSGNEQFF,TGCGCCAGCAGCCAAGGAAAGAGTGGAAATGAGCAGTTCTTC
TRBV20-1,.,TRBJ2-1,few,CSARHGAPYNEQFF,TGCAGTGCCAGGCATGGGGCCCCCTACAATGAGCAGTTCTTC
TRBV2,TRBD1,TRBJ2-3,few,CASRVRQGRDTQYF,TGTGCCAGCAGGGTCAGACAGGGGAGGGATACGCAGTATTTT
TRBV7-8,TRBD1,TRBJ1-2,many,CASSLAPRGRGYGYTF,TGTGCCAGCAGCTTAGCCCCCAGGGGGCGCGGCTATGGCTACACCTTC
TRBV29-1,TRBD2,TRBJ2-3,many,CSVEFAGGLSDTQYF,TGCAGCGTTGAATTCGCGGGGGGGCTTTCAGATACGCAGTATTTT
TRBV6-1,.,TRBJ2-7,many,CASKGYEQYF,TGTGCCTCCAAGGGGTACGAGCAGTACTTC
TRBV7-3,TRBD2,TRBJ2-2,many,CASSTIAGGTGELFF,TGTGCCAGCAGTACAATAGCGGGGGGAACCGGGGAGCTGTTTTTT
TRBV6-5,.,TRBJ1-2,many,CASSTFGYGYTF,TGTGCCAGCAGTACCTTCGGGTATGGCTACACCTTC
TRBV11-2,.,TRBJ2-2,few,CASSLGGSGTGELFF,TGTGCCAGCAGCTTGGGGGGCTCAGGCACCGGGGAGCTGTTTTTT
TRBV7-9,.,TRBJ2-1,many,CASSEGVGQFF,TGTGCCAGCAGCGAGGGGGTAGGGCAGTTCTTC
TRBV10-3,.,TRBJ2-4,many,CAISELRKNIQYF,TGTGCCATCAGTGAGCTGCGGAAAAACATTCAGTACTTC
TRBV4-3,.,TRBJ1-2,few,CASSQDRGSQRGYTF,TGCGCCAGCAGCCAAGATAGGGGCAGCCAAAGGGGCTACACCTTC
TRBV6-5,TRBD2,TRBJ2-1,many,CASSPGLAGINEQFF,TGTGCCAGCAGCCCCGGACTAGCTGGCATCAATGAGCAGTTCTTC
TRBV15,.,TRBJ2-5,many,CATRRGPQETQYF,TGTGCCACCCGACGGGGGCCTCAAGAGACCCAGTACTTC
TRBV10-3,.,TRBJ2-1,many,CAISELVDEQFF,TGTGCCATCAGTGAGCTTGTTGATGAGCAGTTCTTC
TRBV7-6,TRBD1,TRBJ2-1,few,CASSLAPTGYNEQFF,TGTGCCAGCAGCTTAGCGCCGACAGGGTACAATGAGCAGTTCTTC
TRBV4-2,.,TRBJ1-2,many,CASSQDIVGILAIYGYTF,TGTGCCAGCAGCCAAGATATCGTTGGGATTTTGGCTATCTATGGCTACACCTTC
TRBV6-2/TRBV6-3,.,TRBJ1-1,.,CASSYAVLGTHGYTEAFF,TGTGCCAGCAGTTACGCGGTACTGGGCACACATGGGTACACTGAAGCTTTCTTT
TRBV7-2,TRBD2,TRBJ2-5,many,CASSLVPLAGLETQYF,TGTGCCAGCAGCTTAGTCCCACTAGCGGGGCTTGAGACCCAGTACTTC
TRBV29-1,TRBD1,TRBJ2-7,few,CSVDWDREGYEQYF,TGCAGCGTTGATTGGGACAGGGAGGGCTACGAGCAGTACTTC
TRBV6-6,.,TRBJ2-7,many,CASRRTVLSYEQYF,TGTGCCAGCAGGCGAACAGTCCTCTCCTACGAGCAGTACTTC
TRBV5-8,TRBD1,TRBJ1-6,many,CASSLGGQGSPLHF,TGTGCCAGCAGCTTGGGTGGACAGGGTTCACCCCTCCACTTT
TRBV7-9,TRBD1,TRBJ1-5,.,CASSLDSDRELRQPQHF,TGTGCCAGCAGCTTAGACTCGGACAGGGAGCTTCGTCAGCCCCAGCATTTT
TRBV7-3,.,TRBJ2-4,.,CASSLDSTAKNIQYF,TGTGCCAGCAGCCTCGACAGTACGGCCAAAAACATTCAGTACTTC
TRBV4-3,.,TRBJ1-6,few,CASSQDPRGESPLHF,TGCGCCAGCAGCCAAGATCCCCGGGGCGAATCACCCCTCCACTTT
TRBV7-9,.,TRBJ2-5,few,CASSSGPNRETQYF,TGTGCCAGCAGTTCAGGGCCGAACCGGGAGACCCAGTACTTC
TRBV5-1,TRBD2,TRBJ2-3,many,CASSVARGAGDTQYF,TGCGCCAGCAGCGTCGCGCGGGGGGCGGGAGATACGCAGTATTTT
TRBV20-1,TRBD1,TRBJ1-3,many,CSGRTGGMNSGNTIYF,TGCAGTGGGAGGACAGGGGGCATGAACTCTGGAAACACCATATATTTT
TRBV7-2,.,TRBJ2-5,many,CASSLAGGVETQYF,TGTGCCAGCAGCTTAGCAGGGGGGGTAGAGACCCAGTACTTC
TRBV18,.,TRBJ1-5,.,CASSPSGVWSNQPQHF,TGTGCCAGCTCACCCTCGGGGGTTTGGAGCAATCAGCCCCAGCATTTT
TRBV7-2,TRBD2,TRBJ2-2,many,CASSFGTSIGELFF,TGTGCCAGCAGCTTCGGGACTAGCATCGGGGAGCTGTTTTTT
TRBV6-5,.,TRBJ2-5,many,CASSRTSRQETQYF,TGTGCCAGCAGTCGTACGTCGCGGCAAGAGACCCAGTACTTC
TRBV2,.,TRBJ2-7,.,CASTYGSSSHEQYF,TGTGCCAGCACCTATGGGTCCTCGTCCCACGAGCAGTACTTC
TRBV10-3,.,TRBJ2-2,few,CAISDPQEGDWAGELFF,TGTGCCATCAGTGACCCCCAAGAAGGGGATTGGGCCGGGGAGCTGTTTTTT
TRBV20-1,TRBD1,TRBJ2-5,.,CSAGTPGQIQETQYF,TGCAGTGCTGGAACCCCGGGACAGATCCAAGAGACCCAGTACTTC
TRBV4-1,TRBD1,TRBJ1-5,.,CASSQRTGGRQPQHF,TGCGCCAGCAGCCAGAGGACAGGGGGCCGTCAGCCCCAGCATTTT
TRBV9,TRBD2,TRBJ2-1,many,CASSKWLAELRNEQFF,TGTGCCAGCAGCAAATGGCTAGCGGAACTTAGGAATGAGCAGTTCTTC
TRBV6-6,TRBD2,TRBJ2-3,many,CAIRGSGGLDTQYF,TGTGCCATCCGCGGTAGCGGGGGGCTAGATACGCAGTATTTT
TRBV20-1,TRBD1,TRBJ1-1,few,CSARAHQGAHTEAFF,TGCAGTGCTAGAGCTCACCAGGGGGCTCACACTGAAGCTTTCTTT
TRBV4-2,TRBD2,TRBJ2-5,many,CASSHDLAGGQETQYF,TGTGCCAGCAGCCATGATCTAGCGGGGGGACAAGAGACCCAGTACTTC
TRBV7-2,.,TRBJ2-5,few,CASSNREARETQYF,TGTGCCAGCAGCAACCGGGAAGCGAGGGAGACCCAGTACTTC
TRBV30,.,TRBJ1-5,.,CAWSVLERQPQHF,TGTGCCTGGAGTGTTTTGGAGAGGCAGCCCCAGCATTTT
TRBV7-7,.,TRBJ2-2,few,CASSPTGRDTGELFF,TGTGCTAGCAGCCCCACGGGACGGGACACCGGGGAGCTGTTTTTT